This T cell receptor (beta chain) was captured by sequencing in a study of neurological immune-mediated disorders (dated 2019 in TCRdb). About the investigation overall: Among the approximately 35 multiple sclerosis patients, relapsing-remitting MS accounted for around 30 and secondary progressive MS accounted for 3. Using UMI-based sequencing, the study compared peripheral blood TCR-beta repertoires from patients with HTLV-I-associated myelopathy (HAM/TSP), patients with multiple sclerosis, and healthy controls. Longitudinal samples, technical triplicates and paired sorted CD4+ and CD8+ T-cell subsets, alongside PBMC samples, were included among the approximately 99 TCR-beta libraries. Of the 60 to 70 subjects in the cohort, about 14 were HAM/TSP patients, roughly 35 were multiple sclerosis patients, and approximately 20 were healthy controls. Overall study results and their limits: Phylogenetic analysis grouped repertoires from 18 of 34 MS patients into a cluster of related CDR3 sequences, suggesting a possible repertoire-level signature. The MS cluster was not associated with any clinical or MRI features, and the authors stated that larger cohorts are needed. Across subjects, expanded clones never shared an identical CDR3 amino acid sequence, which suggests that the TCR-beta repertoires in every group were private. TCR clonal expansion was highest in HAM/TSP patients and lowest in MS patients, with MS patients falling below even healthy controls.

cDNA was synthesized by template-switch 5'RACE using a primer with a 10-nucleotide random unique molecular identifier that tagged each TCR transcript. Each sequencing run produced over 170 million TCR-beta sequences covering 15-18 subjects. The RNeasy kit was used to extract total RNA. The KAPA Real-time Library Amplification kit was used to amplify TCR-beta VDJ regions with primers targeting the TCR constant region and the 5'RACE anchor. A first PCR added sample indexes and Illumina adaptors, after which a second PCR increased the library yield. After purification with Ampure beads, the TCR product of roughly 650 bp was size-selected on a 2% E-gel SizeSelection system. Before pooling, libraries had their quality checked on a Bioanalyzer, their concentration measured with Qubit, and their quantity determined with the Kapa Library Quantification kit. Paired-end 2 x 150 bp sequencing of the libraries was performed on an Illumina HiSeq 2500. To increase sequence diversity, about 24-32% phiX was spiked into each library pool. Processing in the source paper ran as follows. The UMI-based MiGEC pipeline processed quality-filtered reads and removed over 80% of raw TCR sequences during error correction. IMGT germline references were used for alignment of VDJ genes, and clonotypes were defined by a unique CDR3 amino acid sequence together with V-J genes. Clonal expansion, Shannon diversity and CDR3 relatedness (CalcPairwiseDistances, ClusterSamples) were evaluated with VDJtools, and phylogenetic trees were built with CLCbio workbench. Expanded clones were defined as having at least 8 unique UMIs, based on coefficient-of-variation modelling across technical triplicates. TCRdb reran the public reads through fastp at Q25 and MiXCR, keeping productive beta chains. Each entry is one CDR3 protein sequence, shown with its most common DNA and genes. TCRdb assigned the V and J calls; the authors' analysis was not used. This sample holds about 82,000 distinct CDR3 sequences; 2.5% to 3% were observed only once. More than 0.95% of the sample is taken by the ten largest.

This clonotype was counted ten times or more. Its cognate antigen has yet to be identified. No base qualities exist here, and no much larger clone lies one base off it. V lost 5 bases and J lost 5 bases; the stretch between them is 12 bases long. CDR3 length: 14 amino acids, cysteine to phenylalanine. Only CDR3 DNA is held: 42 bases, read in frame from base 1. From a lookup of the germline V gene, CDR1 and CDR2 are MDHEN and SYDVKM. Unsorted PBMC libraries were generated from 2 million PBMCs stored in RNAlater at -80 °C until RNA extraction. The multiple sclerosis patients were enrolled in a US clinical protocol that evaluated disease progression with magnetic resonance imaging. Peripheral blood was subjected to Ficoll-Hypaque density gradient centrifugation to isolate PBMCs, which were then cryopreserved in liquid nitrogen.

Sequences were obtained from PBMCs. The V gene is TRBV28 and the J gene is TRBJ2-2; the D segment may tentatively be TRBD1 or TRBD2, each giving 5 matched bases. The source is a woman aged 25 to 45 with multiple sclerosis. The nucleotide sequence is TGTGCCAGCAGTCCCCGGGGCACAACCGGGGAGCTGTTTTTT. Its protein product is CASSPRGTTGELFF.